This entry features one T cell receptor (beta chain) sequence. Antigen unknown. The junction departs from germline at one end; a sequencing error may be responsible. The draw of peripheral blood yielded 8.5 to 10 milliliters from each donor. The CDR3 has 13 residues. The germline V gene has CDR1 SGHRS and CDR2 YFSETQ. Then a second PCR, running about 6 to 12 cycles, was carried out with a sample-barcoded 5' primer and a J-beta primer mix. Each cDNA molecule received a tag from a template-switch adaptor that had 12 random nucleotides. TCRdb itself ran the 5' RACE reads through MiXCR, one entry per CDR3 protein. Here the sample spans about 1.4 million distinct CDR3 sequences, almost 60% being singletons. This sample stems from a study of blood T cells in healthy people across ages. The study's findings and limits: Long-lived donors exceeded aged donors in naive CD4+ cells and diversity.

The chain joins TRBV5-1 to TRBJ2-7; no clear D. This sequence was found in a man younger than 35 in good health. The sequencing sample was made of blood. The CDR3, as DNA: TGTGCCAGCAGTTTTGACCGAACCTACGAGCAGTACTTC. Translating gives CASSFDRTYEQYF. Variable domain in full (rest from reference TRBV5-1 and TRBJ2-7): KAGVTQTPRYLIKTRGQQVTLSCSPISGHRSVSWYQQTPGQGLQFLFEYFSETQRNKGNFPGRFSGRQFSNSRSEMNVSTLELGDSALYLCASSFDRTYEQYFGPGTRLTVT.